This passage covers 22 T cell receptor beta chains from one sample sequenced in a study of response to subunit inactivated influenza vaccine. From the RT-PCR reads, TCRdb called clonotypes with MiXCR, one entry per CDR3 protein. The repertoire consists of 600,000 to 850,000 distinct CDR3 sequences, with 11% to 15% occurring once and the leading ten covering less than 9%. This specimen was PBMCs from blood, taken roughly 15 days before vaccination. The receptors stem from a man aged 45-65 years who received an inactivated influenza vaccine.

This clonotype was found a few times. The rearrangement uses TRBV7-9 and TRBJ1-1; D remains unclear. The CDR3 is 13 residues long. Trimming stripped 5 bases from V and 4 bases from J, with 11 bases between. Germline V gene lookup returns CDR1 SEHNR and CDR2 FQNEAQ (reference sequence). The CDR3 DNA sequence: TGTGCCAGCAGCAGTTGGACGGTCACTGAAGCTTTCTTT. This encodes CASSSWTVTEAFF.

A few counts support this clonotype. V and J are TRBV6-5 and TRBJ2-1; D unclear. Trimming cost V 8 bases and J 5 bases, with 7 bases left between them. The V gene's germline CDR1 is MNHEY and CDR2 SVGAGI. The CDR3 contains 11 residues. In DNA, the CDR3 is TGTGCCAGCGGAATACACAATGAGCAGTTCTTC. It is translated as CASGIHNEQFF.

This clonotype was detected ten times or more. V is TRBV12-3 or TRBV12-4 and J is TRBJ2-1, with a weak D call TRBD2 (5 bases). The V end was cut by 1 base, the J end by 6 bases, with 19 bases between. The CDR3 loop spans 17 amino acids. CDR3 DNA: TGTGCCAGCAGTTTAGGGGCAGGAGGCCGGGGTTTCAATGAGCAGTTCTTC. It yields the protein CASSLGAGGRGFNEQFF.

This chain uses TRBV18 with TRBJ2-2, with 9 bases matching TRBD1. CDR3 length: 15 residues. Trimming removed 3 bases from V and 5 bases from J; junction bases left unmatched: 4. Germline V gene data show CDR1 as KGHSH and CDR2 as LQKENI. This CDR3 is CASSPNRGQTGELFF. Written as DNA, the CDR3 is TGTGCCAGCTCACCCAACAGGGGGCAGACCGGGGAGCTGTTTTTT.

This clonotype was seen a few times. CDR3 in DNA: TGTGCCAGCAGCCAGCGGTTAGGATCTGGGGCCAACGTCCTGACTTTC. Translation: CASSQRLGSGANVLTF. The rearrangement links TRBV3-1 to TRBJ2-6; D gene uncertain. The CDR3 is 16 residues long. Between the trimmed V and J ends, which lost 3 bases and 1 base, there was a span of 10 bases. The germline V gene encodes CDR1 LGHDT and CDR2 YNNKEL (reference sequence). Full variable domain (outside the CDR3, taken from reference TRBV3-1 and TRBJ2-6): DTAVSQTPKYLVTQMGNDKSIKCEQNLGHDTMYWYKQDSKKFLKIMFSYNNKELIINETVPNRFSPKSPDKAHLNLHINSLELGDSAVYFCASSQRLGSGANVLTFGAGSRLTVL.

The V and J genes are TRBV20-1 and TRBJ2-3; 9 nucleotides line up with TRBD2. V shed 3 bases, J shed 7 bases, and the junction held 8 bases outside the gene matches. Germline CDR1 is DFQATT and CDR2 is SNEGSKA (reference sequence). CDR3 length: 14 residues. CDR3 sequence (DNA): TGCAGTGCTAGTAGGAGCGGGGGGAGAAATACGCAGTATTTT. Protein sequence: CSASRSGGRNTQYF.

In this sample, this clonotype turned up many times. The rearrangement uses TRBV12-3 or TRBV12-4 and TRBJ1-2, with a possible D match to TRBD1 (6 bases). V dropped 5 bases and J dropped 8 bases, with 15 bases sitting between them. The CDR3 length is 13 residues. This CDR3 reads CASSLWQGHGYTF. DNA of the CDR3: TGTGCCAGCAGTCTCTGGCAGGGACACGGCTACACCTTC.

This clonotype was seen at least ten times. The junction differs from germline at one of its ends, possibly a read error. The rearrangement uses TRBV5-1 and TRBJ2-1, with D tentatively TRBD2 (5 bases). CDR1 and CDR2 (germline): SGHRS, YFSETQ. CDR3 length: 13 amino acids. The CDR3 loop is CASSLDLYNEQFF. The CDR3 DNA reads as TGTGCCAGCAGCTTGGACTTATACAATGAGCAGTTCTTC.

The table lists this clonotype with a few counts. This chain links TRBV20-1 with TRBJ1-5, with no clear D. V lost 3 bases and J 0 bases, leaving 18 bases between the germline ends. The CDR3 length is 17 residues. CDR1 is DFQATT, CDR2 SNEGSKA, per germline (reference sequence). The CDR3 nucleotides read TGCAGTGCTAGGGCAAGCGGTCCAACCTTTAGCAATCAGCCCCAGCATTTT. The encoded protein is CSARASGPTFSNQPQHF.

The chain uses TRBV5-1 and TRBJ2-7, with 8 bases that match TRBD1. Trimming removed 4 bases from V and 3 bases from J; junction bases left unmatched: 9. The CDR3 contains 15 residues. Germline lookup yields CDR1 SGHRS and CDR2 YFSETQ. CDR3 nucleotides: TGCGCCAGCAGCCCCCAACCGGGACAGGACTACGAGCAGTACTTC. Its protein product is CASSPQPGQDYEQYF.

The chain recombines TRBV12-3 or TRBV12-4 with TRBJ2-7; D remains unclear. The V gene lost 0 bases and the J gene lost 6 bases, with 9 bases spanning the gap. The length of the CDR3 is 13 residues. CDR3 amino acids: CASSLAEFREQYF. The CDR3 nucleotides read TGTGCCAGCAGTTTAGCAGAGTTCCGCGAGCAGTACTTC.

The rearrangement links TRBV28 to TRBJ2-5; 7 nucleotides line up with TRBD2. The CDR3 runs 15 residues. The V segment lost 5 bases and the J segment 3 bases; nucleotides outside the gene matches: 9. Germline V gives CDR1 MDHEN, CDR2 SYDVKM. CDR3 region: CASSLYRDYEETQYF. DNA of the CDR3: TGTGCCAGCAGTCTCTACCGGGACTACGAAGAGACCCAGTACTTC.

This clonotype has only one observation. The gene calls are TRBV18 and TRBJ2-2, with D uncertain. V lost 3 bases and J lost 4, with 15 bases in between. CDR3 length: 16 amino acids. Germline CDR1 and CDR2: KGHSH and LQKENI. The CDR3 DNA reads TGTGCCAGCTCACCCGCTCCTCGGGTGGGCACCGGGGAGCTGTTTTTT. Translating gives CASSPAPRVGTGELFF. Full variable domain (remainder filled in from reference TRBV18 and TRBJ2-2): NAGVMQNPRHLVRRRGQEARLRCSPMKGHSHVYWYRQLPEEGLKFMVYLQKENIIDESGMPKERFSAEFPKEGPSILRIQQVVRGDSAAYFCASSPAPRVGTGELFFGEGSRLTVL.

This clonotype has more than one count but fewer than ten. One end of the junction does not line up with germline, which may come from a read error. J is TRBJ1-1 and V is TRBV7-9, with D uncertain. Germline CDR1 is SEHNR and CDR2 is FQNEAQ (reference sequence). The CDR3 sequence is 15 residues long. CDR3 region: CASSSQGRTNSEAFF. The DNA for the CDR3 is TGTGCCAGCAGCTCGCAAGGGAGGACTAACAGTGAAGCTTTCTTT. Filled out from reference TRBV7-9 and TRBJ1-1, the complete variable domain reads DTGVSQNPRHKITKRGQNVTFRCDPISEHNRLYWYRQTLGQGPEFLTYFQNEAQLEKSRLLSDRFSAERPKGSFSTLEIQRTEQGDSAMYLCASSSQGRTNSEAFFGQGTRLTVV.

This clonotype was found a few times. V gene TRBV5-5 combines with J gene TRBJ2-5; maybe TRBD1 (6 bases). The germline gives CDR1 SGHKS, CDR2 YYEKEE (reference sequence). Trimming took off 2 bases at V and 5 bases at J, with 16 bases between the two ends. The CDR3 sequence is 15 residues long. Written as DNA, the CDR3 is TGTGCCAGCAGCTTAACGACAGGTCTGTGGGAGACCCAGTACTTC. Translation gives CASSLTTGLWETQYF.

This clonotype has only a few counts. This rearrangement joins TRBV7-3 to TRBJ2-2; a weak D match, TRBD2 (5 bases). The CDR3 length is 16 residues. Germline CDR1 and CDR2: SGHTA and FQGTGA. V lost 1 base to trimming and J lost 7 bases, with 16 bases between them. CDR3 coding DNA: TGTGCCAGCAGCTTAAGCCTAGCTCGTGGCAGCGGGGAGCTGTTTTTT. This encodes CASSLSLARGSGELFF.

This clonotype was recorded a few times. The chain carries TRBV12-3 or TRBV12-4 and TRBJ1-4; no clear D. The germline V and J ends were trimmed by 0 bases and 5 bases, with 10 bases remaining between them. The CDR3 extends over 15 amino acids. CDR3 sequence reads: CASSLAAGRNEKLFF. The CDR3 bases are TGTGCCAGCAGTTTAGCTGCGGGCCGAAATGAAAAACTGTTTTTT.

This clonotype showed up many times. CDR3 sequence: CASSFAGTANEKLFF. Written as DNA, the CDR3 is TGTGCCAGCAGCTTTGCAGGGACCGCTAATGAAAAACTGTTTTTT. The chain links TRBV5-4 to TRBJ1-4; weak D call: TRBD1 (5 bases). Between the trimmed V and J ends, which lost 2 bases and 3 bases, there was a span of 11 bases. Germline V gene data show CDR1 as SGHNT and CDR2 as YYREEE (reference sequence). The CDR3 totals 15 residues.

This clonotype was picked up a small number of times. The chain recombines TRBV27 with TRBJ2-3; D tentatively reads TRBD1 or TRBD2 (5 bases each). Germline CDR1 reads MNHEY; CDR2 reads SMNVEV (reference sequence). The CDR3 spans 17 residues. The ends were cut back, 4 bases at V and 0 bases at J, with 17 bases in the middle. The CDR3 region is CASSSTTRGQSTDTQYF. CDR3 nucleotides: TGTGCCAGCAGTTCAACTACACGGGGCCAGAGCACAGATACGCAGTATTTT.

On this clonotype: The CDR3 end shows no conserved phenylalanine or tryptophan, and so a read error is likely. The chain carries TRBV12-3 or TRBV12-4 and TRBJ2-7, with unresolved D. Trimming left V 3 bases short and J 3 bases short, with 9 bases between. The length of the CDR3 is 13 residues. The CDR3 DNA follows: TGTGCCAGCAGTTTGGGATCCGGCTACGAGCAGTACTTG. This encodes CASSLGSGYEQYL.

The chain joins TRBV10-3 to TRBJ2-7; tentative D call: TRBD1 (6 bases). The CDR3 runs 15 residues. The V and J ends lost 2 bases and 0 bases respectively, with 11 bases between them. The germline V gene has CDR1 ENHRY and CDR2 SYGVKD. The CDR3 loop is CAISEGGGLSYEQYF. The CDR3, as DNA: TGTGCCATCAGTGAGGGGGGCGGACTCTCCTACGAGCAGTACTTC.

This clonotype was seen a few times. This chain uses TRBV4-3 with TRBJ1-5; a weak D match, TRBD1 (6 bases). This CDR3 region has 23 residues. In germline, CDR1 is LGHNA, CDR2 YSLEER. Trimming cost V 1 base and J 3 bases, with 34 bases left between them. The CDR3, as DNA: TGCGCCAGCAGCCAAGTAGGCCTCCGGTCCCCAGACAGGACTGTTGGTGCCAATCAGCCCCAGCATTTT. Its protein is CASSQVGLRSPDRTVGANQPQHF.